This TCR beta chain was sequenced for a study of cytomegalovirus exposure and HLA in healthy donors. Across the study: The roughly 120 million unique TCR beta sequences, from around 200 million T cells, were found by an earlier analysis. Notes on the study in general: A later analysis revealed that TCR association rates differed between HLA loci, peaking at DRB1 and bottoming out at HLA-C.

The trim removed 0 bases at V and 0 bases at J, leaving 0 bases unmatched. The CDR3 is 16 amino acids. CDR1 is SGHVS and CDR2 is FQNEAQ in the germline V gene. Details on this clone: The target antigen is unknown.

A multiplex PCR was run with 60 Vbeta primers and 13 Jbeta primers. Method: immunoSEQ multiplex PCR; TCRdb's copy keeps in-frame clones and lacks some. Of fewer than 140,000 clones listed, roughly two thirds are singletons. This chain uses TRBV7-8 with TRBJ2-3; 10 bases are shared with TRBD2. The receptor comes from a female donor in good health and CMV-seronegative. Material: PBMCs. The CDR3 region is CASSLATSGSTDTQYF. CDR3 sequence (DNA): TGTGCCAGCAGCTTAGCGACTAGCGGGAGCACAGATACGCAGTATTTT.